These 8 T cell receptor beta chains share one sample of origin, sequenced in a study of blood T cell repertoires in COVID-19. Profiling relied on immunoSEQ multiplex PCR, and the TCRdb table lists in-frame clones only, not all of them. The profile shows more than 90,000 clones, roughly 87% of them singletons. The sample taken for sequencing was peripheral blood. The receptor set was obtained from a human donor in a cohort sampled during active COVID-19.

This clone was seen a handful of times. The rearrangement joins TRBV19 to TRBJ1-2, with 8 bases aligning to TRBD1. After removal of 5 bases from V and 4 bases from J, the junction contained 6 bases not matched to a gene. Germline V lookup: CDR1 LNHDA, CDR2 SQIVND (reference sequence). The CDR3 runs 14 residues. This CDR3 reads CASSPGTGLYGYTF. The CDR3 nucleotides read TGTGCCAGTAGTCCCGGGACAGGACTCTATGGCTACACCTTC.

The chain uses TRBV27 and TRBJ2-1, with TRBD2 matching 14 bases. Trimming at V came to 5 bases and at J to 9 bases, leaving 6 bases not matched to a gene. This CDR3 region has 15 residues. CDR1 and CDR2 from the germline V gene are MNHEY and SMNVEV (reference sequence). The CDR3 region has the DNA TGTGCCAGCAGTCCGACTAGCGGGAGGGGTAGTGAGCAGTTCTTC. Its protein product is CASSPTSGRGSEQFF.

This clone came up a few times. This chain uses TRBV28 with TRBJ1-5, with D unresolved. Germline V gene data show CDR1 as MDHEN and CDR2 as SYDVKM. This CDR3 contains 14 residues. Trimming took 7 bases from V and 7 from J, leaving 17 bases between them. The CDR3: CASNWARSIQPQHF. The CDR3 bases are TGTGCCAGCAACTGGGCGAGATCTATCCAGCCCCAGCATTTT.

The rearrangement links TRBV4-1 to TRBJ2-7, with TRBD1 matching over 7 bases. Germline values: CDR1 MGHRA, CDR2 YSYEKL. V shed 5 bases, J shed 1 base, and the junction held 2 bases outside the gene matches. The CDR3 extends over 13 amino acids. The CDR3 region is CASSRGQSYEQYF. The CDR3 DNA sequence: TGCGCCAGCAGCAGGGGACAGTCCTACGAGCAGTACTTC.

This sequence joins TRBV13 and TRBJ1-1, with unresolved D. CDR3 length: 12 amino acids. CDR1 PRHDT and CDR2 FYEKMQ come from the germline V gene (reference sequence). V was clipped by 3 bases and J by 6 bases, with 8 bases between them. Here the CDR3 reads CASSFSSSEAFF. The CDR3 DNA follows: TGTGCCAGCAGCTTTTCTTCGTCTGAAGCTTTCTTT.

This clone has a single count. This chain links TRBV28 with TRBJ2-7, with 7 bases matching TRBD1. Per the germline V gene, CDR1 is MDHEN and CDR2 is SYDVKM. The CDR3 totals 15 residues. V lost 6 bases, J lost 6 bases, and 14 bases stayed unmatched. The CDR3 nucleotides are TGTGCCAGCAGGGTAGCGAGACAGGGCCCCTCCGAGCAGTACTTC. It codes for CASRVARQGPSEQYF. Full variable domain (remainder filled in from reference TRBV28 and TRBJ2-7): DVKVTQSSRYLVKRTGEKVFLECVQDMDHENMFWYRQDPGLGLRLIYFSYDVKMKEKGDIPEGYSVSREKKERFSLILESASTNQTSMYLCASRVARQGPSEQYFGPGTRLTVT.

Only a few counts were recorded for this clone. The chain recombines TRBV9 with TRBJ2-1; D unclear. Trimming shortened V by 0 bases and J by 2 bases, and 6 bases separated the two germline ends. The CDR3 totals 14 residues. CDR1 and CDR2 (germline): SGDLS, YYNGEE. The CDR3 bases are TGTGCCAGCAGCGTAGCTTCGGCCTACAATGAGCAGTTCTTC. Translation: CASSVASAYNEQFF. The variable domain in full, completed from reference TRBV9 and TRBJ2-1, reads DSGVTQTPKHLITATGQRVTLRCSPRSGDLSVYWYQQSLDQGLQFLIQYYNGEERAKGNILERFSAQQFPDLHSELNLSSLELGDSALYFCASSVASAYNEQFFGPGTRLTVL.

This sequence joins TRBV18 and TRBJ1-5; 10 nucleotides align to TRBD1. The V and J ends lost 6 bases and 0 bases, in that order; junction bases with no gene match: 5. Germline CDR1 reads KGHSH; CDR2 reads LQKENI. The CDR3 length is 16 residues. The CDR3, as DNA: TGTGCCAGCTCCCGGGACAGGGGAATTAGCAATCAGCCCCAGCATTTT. As protein: CASSRDRGISNQPQHF.